The 25 T cell receptor beta chains given below trace back to one sample, sequenced in a study of cytomegalovirus exposure and HLA in healthy donors. The PCR made use of 60 Vbeta and 13 Jbeta primers. Sequencing was performed with immunoSEQ multiplex PCR; in TCRdb, only in-frame clones are kept and a portion is missing. Of about 160,000 clones in the sample, around four fifths were seen once. Sequencing was done on a sample of PBMCs. These receptors all come from a man aged 18 to 30 in good health and CMV-seropositive.

Concerning this clone itself: Given the absence of the conserved phenylalanine or tryptophan at the CDR3 end, a read error is likely. This rearrangement joins TRBV6-5 to TRBJ1-6, with 8 bases fitting TRBD1. This CDR3 region has 14 residues. Germline V CDR1 and CDR2: MNHEY, SVGAGI. V lost 5 bases and J lost 6; bases outside the gene matches: 3. The DNA of the CDR3 is TGTGCCAGCAGTCGGACAGGGATTAATTCACCCCTCCACCTT. Its translation is CASSRTGINSPLHL.

The rearrangement uses TRBV6-1 and TRBJ2-3, with TRBD1 as a possible D gene (5 bases). This CDR3 comprises 18 residues. In germline, CDR1 is MNHNS, CDR2 SASEGT. V was pared by 0 bases and J by 2 bases, with 18 bases between. The CDR3 reads CASSEALLARADTDTQYF. The CDR3 nucleotides are TGTGCCAGCAGTGAAGCGCTTCTTGCCAGGGCGGACACAGATACGCAGTATTTT.

This chain connects TRBV18 to TRBJ2-7; D is uncertain. Trimming stripped 0 bases from V and 2 bases from J, with 5 bases between. The CDR3 covers 13 residues. Germline V gives CDR1 KGHSH, CDR2 LQKENI. This CDR3 reads CASSPPSPYEQYF. The CDR3 DNA reads as TGTGCCAGCTCACCACCCTCCCCCTACGAGCAGTACTTC.

This sequence joins TRBV29-1 and TRBJ2-7; D perhaps matches TRBD1 (8 bases). The CDR3 has 13 residues. Deletions cut 6 bases from V and 5 bases from J, with 17 bases between. Germline CDR1 reads SQVTM; CDR2 reads ANQGSEA. CDR3 bases: TGCAGCGTCCGTCAGGGGGCGGGAGACGAGCAGTACTTC. Amino acids: CSVRQGAGDEQYF.

The chain uses TRBV5-1 and TRBJ1-5, with 7 bases identical to TRBD1. The CDR3 runs to 15 residues. V dropped 1 base and J dropped 4; count of bases not matched to a gene: 5. Germline V gene lookup returns CDR1 SGHRS and CDR2 YFSETQ. In nucleotides, the CDR3 is TGCGCCAGCAGCTTGTTGTCAGGGGGAAATCAGCCCCAGCATTTT. Amino acid sequence: CASSLLSGGNQPQHF.

The chain has TRBV27 and TRBJ2-5; TRBD1 matches 7 bases. V shed 6 bases, J shed 3 bases, and the junction held 4 bases outside the gene matches. The germline V gene encodes CDR1 MNHEY and CDR2 SMNVEV (reference sequence). The CDR3 consists of 13 residues. CDR3 bases: TGTGCCAGCAGCCCCGGGACAGAAGAGACCCAGTACTTC. Residues: CASSPGTEETQYF.

The chain is built from TRBV4-1 and TRBJ1-2, with 9 bases aligning to TRBD1. The CDR3 is made up of 18 amino acids. The V gene end was trimmed by 2 bases and the J gene end by 2 bases; junction bases not matched to a gene: 12. CDR1 and CDR2 from the germline V gene are MGHRA and YSYEKL. The DNA for the CDR3 is TGCGCCAGCAGCCAATTATCGAGACAGGGGGATGACAACTATGGCTACACCTTC. Residues: CASSQLSRQGDDNYGYTF.

This clone was seen more than once but under ten times. The chain uses TRBV18 and TRBJ2-1, with 7 bases fitting TRBD2. The CDR3 has 16 amino acids. The germline gives CDR1 KGHSH, CDR2 LQKENI. Trimming cost V 5 bases and J 3 bases; bases outside gene matches: 10. CDR3 loop: CASSSTGLGGYNEQFF. CDR3 nucleotides: TGTGCCAGCTCAAGTACCGGACTAGGAGGCTACAATGAGCAGTTCTTC.

The rearrangement joins TRBV7-2 to TRBJ2-1; TRBD2 aligns across 9 bases. Germline V gene sequence: CDR1 SGHTA, CDR2 FQGNSA. The CDR3 is 14 amino acids. The trim removed 3 bases at V and 11 bases at J, leaving 8 bases unmatched. CDR3 sequence: CASSFQILAGKQFF. CDR3 in DNA: TGTGCCAGCAGCTTCCAGATACTAGCGGGTAAGCAGTTCTTC.

The gene calls are TRBV9 and TRBJ2-1; D gene ambiguous. The CDR3 contains 13 residues. Trimming cost V 2 bases and J 4 bases, with 7 bases left between them. CDR1 and CDR2 (germline): SGDLS, YYNGEE. CDR3 sequence (DNA): TGTGCCAGCAGCGTTTCCGGGTACAATGAGCAGTTCTTC. It yields the protein CASSVSGYNEQFF.

This chain connects TRBV11-2 to TRBJ2-3, with 7 bases identical to TRBD2. Germline CDR1 reads SGHAT; CDR2 reads FQNNGV. V lost 5 bases, J lost 0 bases, and 8 bases stayed unmatched. The CDR3 covers 16 residues. Here the CDR3 DNA reads TGTGCCAGCAGCCCCGTGGGGGGGAGCAGCACAGATACGCAGTATTTT. Translation: CASSPVGGSSTDTQYF.

This clone was observed a few times. The chain couples TRBV9 to TRBJ2-7; tentative D call: TRBD2 (6 bases). V was cut by 0 bases and J by 3 bases, with 25 bases left in between. The V gene's germline CDR1 is SGDLS and CDR2 YYNGEE. The CDR3 covers 19 residues. Here the CDR3 reads CASSVVLRWLEGTYYEQYF. Written as DNA, the CDR3 is TGTGCCAGCAGCGTAGTTTTAAGGTGGTTGGAGGGAACGTACTACGAGCAGTACTTC. The full variable domain, in which reference TRBV9 and TRBJ2-7 provide the parts outside the CDR3, is DSGVTQTPKHLITATGQRVTLRCSPRSGDLSVYWYQQSLDQGLQFLIQYYNGEERAKGNILERFSAQQFPDLHSELNLSSLELGDSALYFCASSVVLRWLEGTYYEQYFGPGTRLTVT.

This clone appeared a few times. The genes are TRBV28 and TRBJ1-5, with a tentative D call TRBD1 (5 bases). The CDR3 consists of 13 residues. The germline CDR1 and CDR2 sequences are MDHEN and SYDVKM. V was clipped by 6 bases and J by 4 bases, with 10 bases between them. CDR3 coding DNA: TGTGCCAGCAGCTCCCAGGGTAATCAGCCCCAGCATTTT. Translating gives CASSSQGNQPQHF.

The chain is built from TRBV4-1 and TRBJ2-3; D perhaps matches TRBD1 (6 bases). Germline lookup yields CDR1 MGHRA and CDR2 YSYEKL. This CDR3 comprises 16 residues. The V gene lost 1 base and the J gene lost 2 bases, with 13 bases spanning the gap. CDR3 sequence (DNA): TGCGCCAGCAGCCAAGCTCCAGGGGAATTCACAGATACGCAGTATTTT. This translates into CASSQAPGEFTDTQYF.

This clone was seen a few times. The chain employs TRBV7-6 and TRBJ2-7; possible D gene TRBD1, 6 bases. V lost 5 bases to trimming and J lost 4 bases, with 15 bases between them. Germline values: CDR1 SGHVS, CDR2 FNYEAQ. The CDR3 has 14 residues. In nucleotides, the CDR3 is TGTGCCAGCAGCCCAGGGGCAGACGGATACGAGCAGTACTTC. It yields the protein CASSPGADGYEQYF.

The chain combines TRBV11-2 with TRBJ1-5; unclear D gene. V dropped 0 bases and J dropped 0 bases, with 9 bases sitting between them. CDR1 and CDR2 from the germline V gene are SGHAT and FQNNGV. The CDR3 has 16 amino acids. CDR3 DNA sequence: TGTGCCAGCAGCTTAGACGCGGGGAATAGCAATCAGCCCCAGCATTTT. Its protein product is CASSLDAGNSNQPQHF.

The rearrangement uses TRBV5-1 and TRBJ2-2; D unclear. V shed 3 bases and J shed 0 bases, with 6 bases lying between them. The CDR3 runs to 14 residues. Germline V gene lookup returns CDR1 SGHRS and CDR2 YFSETQ. CDR3 amino acids: CASSSTTNTGELFF. CDR3 sequence (DNA): TGCGCCAGCAGCTCCACTACGAACACCGGGGAGCTGTTTTTT.

The J gene is TRBJ2-1, the V gene TRBV4-1; TRBD2 matches 7 bases. The ends lost 1 base at V and 4 bases at J; junction bases unmatched: 13. Per germline, CDR1 MGHRA and CDR2 YSYEKL. The CDR3 length is 18 residues. CDR3 loop: CASSQGTGGRVRYNEQFF. CDR3 coding DNA: TGCGCCAGCAGCCAAGGAACAGGTGGGAGGGTTCGGTACAATGAGCAGTTCTTC.

CDR3 nucleotide sequence: TGCGCCAGCAGCCTGGCCTCCGAGCAGTACTTC. It encodes CASSLASEQYF. The chain couples TRBV5-1 to TRBJ2-7; no firm D call. The CDR3 extends over 11 amino acids. Germline assignment: CDR1 SGHRS and CDR2 YFSETQ. Trimming took off 4 bases at V and 6 bases at J, with 8 bases between the two ends.

This clone has only a few counts. The chain carries TRBV5-1 and TRBJ1-5; 7 bases map to TRBD1. V shed 2 bases and J 0 bases; nucleotides not matched to a gene: 2. The CDR3 runs to 15 residues. The germline gives CDR1 SGHRS, CDR2 YFSETQ. CDR3 DNA: TGCGCCAGCAGCTTTACAGGGGCTAGCAATCAGCCCCAGCATTTT. It specifies CASSFTGASNQPQHF.

The chain uses TRBV19 and TRBJ1-1; no clear D. V gave up 0 bases and J gave up 0 bases, with 14 bases separating them. CDR3 length: 17 residues. Germline V gives CDR1 LNHDA, CDR2 SQIVND (reference sequence). The CDR3 DNA is TGTGCCAGTAGTATAGACCCAGAAACAATTTTGAACACTGAAGCTTTCTTT. It yields the protein CASSIDPETILNTEAFF.

The V gene is TRBV7-9, the J gene TRBJ2-2, with D unresolved. V was trimmed by 4 bases and J by 6 bases, leaving 15 bases between them. This CDR3 is built from 15 residues. Germline V CDR1 and CDR2: SEHNR, FQNEAQ (reference sequence). The CDR3 DNA reads as TGTGCCAGCAGCTCCCCCAGAGCGCGCGCCGGGGAGCTGTTTTTT. It specifies CASSSPRARAGELFF.

Remarks on this clone: It is likely a read error, because the conserved phenylalanine at the end of the CDR3 is missing. The rearrangement joins TRBV6-6 to TRBJ1-6, with D maybe TRBD1 (6 bases). Germline lookup yields CDR1 MNHNY and CDR2 SVGAGI (reference sequence). Between the trimmed V and J ends, which lost 4 bases and 10 bases, there was a span of 20 bases. There are 16 residues in the CDR3. The CDR3 loop is CASSSDPGQPRSPLHL. The CDR3 DNA follows: TGTGCCAGCAGTTCGGATCCGGGACAACCTCGATCACCCCTCCACCTT.

V usage is TRBV7-8 and J usage is TRBJ2-4; the match to TRBD1 covers 7 bases. The length of the CDR3 is 17 residues. Germline trimming cut 4 bases from V and 8 bases from J; bases unmatched to any gene: 17. Germline values: CDR1 SGHVS, CDR2 FQNEAQ. The CDR3 loop reads CASSYPRTTGSRDIQYF. Here the CDR3 DNA reads TGTGCCAGCAGCTACCCTCGGACGACAGGGTCGAGGGACATTCAGTACTTC. Using reference TRBV7-8 and TRBJ2-4 for the parts outside the CDR3, the full variable domain is GAGVSQSPRYKVAKRGQDVALRCDPISGHVSLFWYQQALGQGPEFLTYFQNEAQLDKSGLPSDRFFAERPEGSVSTLKIQRTQQEDSAVYLCASSYPRTTGSRDIQYFGAGTRLSVL.

The CDR3, as DNA: TGTGCCAGCAGCTTAGGCCCAGGAAGCAATCAGCCCCAGCATTTT. It is translated as CASSLGPGSNQPQHF. This chain uses TRBV7-6 with TRBJ1-5; D is unresolved. The germline CDR1 and CDR2 sequences are SGHVS and FNYEAQ. V lost 1 base, J lost 1 base, and 8 bases lay in between. This CDR3 spans 15 amino acids.